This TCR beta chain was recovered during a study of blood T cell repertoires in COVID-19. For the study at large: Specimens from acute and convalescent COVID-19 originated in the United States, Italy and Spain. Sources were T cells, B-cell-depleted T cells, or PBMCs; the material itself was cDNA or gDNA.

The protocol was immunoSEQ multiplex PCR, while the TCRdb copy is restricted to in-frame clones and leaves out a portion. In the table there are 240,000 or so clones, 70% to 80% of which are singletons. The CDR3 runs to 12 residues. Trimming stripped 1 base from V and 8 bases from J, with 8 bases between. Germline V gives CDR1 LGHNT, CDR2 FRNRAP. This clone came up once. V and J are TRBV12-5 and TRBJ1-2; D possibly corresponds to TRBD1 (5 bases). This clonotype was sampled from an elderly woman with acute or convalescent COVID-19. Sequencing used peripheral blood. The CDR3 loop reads CASGLGTLGYTF. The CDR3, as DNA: TGTGCTAGTGGTTTGGGGACACTCGGCTACACCTTC.